These T cell receptor beta chains were read from a single sample in a study of memory B cells and T cells in multiple sclerosis. Which antigens these TCRs recognize remains unknown. The assay was immunoSEQ multiplex PCR, and TCRdb's table has in-frame clones only and misses some. The table lists about 12,000 clones, approximately 84% of them singletons. Sequenced: PBMCs from blood kept in culture. These receptor sequences come from a human donor with multiple sclerosis. Both conserved end residues are part of each CDR3. D genes are given only for firm matches. For some rows the clone size is stated as once, few or many, or as a class when expanded; others skip it.

J gene	V gene	D gene	clone size	CDR3 DNA	CDR3 protein
TRBJ2-7	TRBV7-2	.	.	TGTGCCAGCCGGAGATCTAGCTCCTACGAGCAGTACTTC	CASRRSSSYEQYF
TRBJ2-7	TRBV28	.	few	TGTGCCAGCACACGGGACCTACAAGCTTACGAGCAGTACTTC	CASTRDLQAYEQYF
TRBJ2-2	TRBV5-4	.	.	TGTGCCAGCAGCTGGACAAGACTAGATAGAGCCGGGGAGCTGTTTTTT	CASSWTRLDRAGELFF
TRBJ1-1	TRBV19	TRBD1	.	TGTGCCAGTACCACAGGGGGCATGGGATTTAAAAACACTGAAGCTTTCTTT	CASTTGGMGFKNTEAFF
TRBJ2-5	TRBV28	.	.	TGTGCCAGCAGTTTCGAGCGACAAGAGACCCAGTACTTC	CASSFERQETQYF
TRBJ2-7	TRBV6-1	TRBD2	.	TGTGCCAGCAGTACGGGACTAGCGGATAGAGAGCAGTACTTC	CASSTGLADREQYF
TRBJ2-7	TRBV9	TRBD2	.	TGTGCCAGCAGCCAGGACGGGACTAGCGGGAGAGGTGAGCAGTACTTC	CASSQDGTSGRGEQYF
TRBJ1-5	TRBV28	.	.	TGTGCCAGCAGTGTACAGGTTTCGTTTAGCAATCAGCCCCAGCATTTT	CASSVQVSFSNQPQHF
TRBJ2-5	TRBV7-9	TRBD1	.	TGTGCCAGCAGCTTATCCCTGACAGGGGTGGTTTTGGAGACCCAGTACTTC	CASSLSLTGVVLETQYF
TRBJ1-1	TRBV5-6	.	.	TGTGCCAGCAGCTTGACCGGGGCGAGGAACACTGAAGCTTTCTTT	CASSLTGARNTEAFF
TRBJ2-5	TRBV9	TRBD2	.	TGTGCCAGCAGCGTAGGTTCTAGCGGGGGCCCGGGAGAGACCCAGTACTTC	CASSVGSSGGPGETQYF
TRBJ1-1	TRBV6-5	.	.	TGTGCCAGCAGTGAAGACCCAGGCACTGAAGCTTTCTTT	CASSEDPGTEAFF
TRBJ2-1	TRBV28	.	.	TGTGCCAGCAGGGACTTATCTTACAATGAGCAGTTCTTC	CASRDLSYNEQFF
TRBJ2-7	TRBV10-3	.	.	TGTGCCACCGGACTGGGGTCCTACGAGCAGTACTTC	CATGLGSYEQYF
TRBJ2-7	TRBV28	TRBD1	.	TGTGCCAGCAGTTACGAAGACAGGGGCCCAACCTACGAGCAGTACTTC	CASSYEDRGPTYEQYF
TRBJ2-1	TRBV9	.	.	TGTGCCAGCAGCGTAGGGGGCCTCCAGCACAATGAGCAGTTCTTC	CASSVGGLQHNEQFF
TRBJ1-3	TRBV5-1	TRBD1	.	TGCGCCAGCAGCGGCAGGGGGGACTCTGGAAACACCATATATTTT	CASSGRGDSGNTIYF
TRBJ1-5	TRBV6-5	.	.	TGTGCCAGCAGCGCCGGACAAGGCAATCAGCCCCAGCATTTT	CASSAGQGNQPQHF
TRBJ1-5	TRBV5-3	TRBD1	.	TGTGCCAGAAATGGATGCGGAAAAACAGACAGGGTAGCCTCTGGCAATCAGCCCCAGCATTTT	CARNGCGKTDRVASGNQPQHF
TRBJ2-7	TRBV6-8	.	.	TGTGCCAGCAGTAAGGTTGGCTTAGGCTCCTACGAGCAGTACTTC	CASSKVGLGSYEQYF
TRBJ2-5	TRBV27	.	few	TGTGCCAGCAGTATACACAGGGACCAAGAGACCCAGTACTTC	CASSIHRDQETQYF
TRBJ1-4	TRBV19	.	.	TGTGCCAGTAGTGCCACCAGGGCTACTAATGAAAAACTGTTTTTT	CASSATRATNEKLFF